What follows is one TCR beta chain and its context. These data come from a study of cytomegalovirus exposure and HLA in healthy donors. 13 Jbeta primers and 60 Vbeta primers were used for the PCR. Sequencing was performed with immunoSEQ multiplex PCR; in TCRdb, only in-frame clones are kept and a portion is missing. The sample records 150,000 to 160,000 clones, 80% to 90% being singletons. This receptor was obtained from a woman aged 18-29 years in good health and CMV-seronegative. Sequences were obtained from PBMCs.

The DNA of the CDR3 is TGCGCCAGCAGCCCACCTTGGGGAGTCGCGGGGGAGACCCAGTACTTC. It yields the protein CASSPPWGVAGETQYF. V and J are TRBV5-1 and TRBJ2-5, with a weak D call TRBD2 (6 bases). CDR3 length equals 16 residues. V was pared by 4 bases and J by 5 bases, with 21 bases between. The germline gives CDR1 SGHRS, CDR2 YFSETQ.